These T cell receptor beta chains were read from a single sample in a study of blood T cell repertoires in COVID-19. Generated by immunoSEQ multiplex PCR, the TCRdb table keeps only in-frame clones and is missing some. Here the sample spans hundreds of thousands of clones, about nine tenths being singletons. The source material was peripheral blood. All receptors come from a woman in her twenties or thirties with active or convalescent COVID-19. CDR3s include the opening cysteine and the closing phenylalanine or tryptophan. The order of the fields is D gene, J gene, V gene, CDR3 length, clone size, CDR3 protein, CDR3 DNA. A D gene is named only where the DNA matches it firmly. Clone size is not always given. Where it is, it says once, few, many or a class for expanded clones.

D gene: TRBD1; J gene: TRBJ2-3; V gene: TRBV6-5; CDR3 length: 14; clone size: -; CDR3 protein: CASSQGTATDTQYF; CDR3 DNA: TGTGCCAGCAGCCAGGGGACAGCCACAGATACGCAGTATTTT
D gene: -; J gene: TRBJ1-5; V gene: TRBV23-1; CDR3 length: 16; clone size: -; CDR3 protein: CASSQYRQNSNQPQHF; CDR3 DNA: TGCGCCAGCAGTCAATATCGACAGAATAGCAATCAGCCCCAGCATTTT
D gene: -; J gene: TRBJ2-5; V gene: TRBV6-5; CDR3 length: 12; clone size: -; CDR3 protein: CASSFTGETQYF; CDR3 DNA: TGTGCCAGCAGTTTTACGGGGGAGACCCAGTACTTC
D gene: -; J gene: TRBJ1-2; V gene: TRBV10-3; CDR3 length: 13; clone size: few; CDR3 protein: CAISESGNGPYTF; CDR3 DNA: TGTGCCATCAGTGAGTCGGGTAATGGGCCTTACACCTTC
D gene: TRBD1; J gene: TRBJ2-7; V gene: TRBV18; CDR3 length: 15; clone size: -; CDR3 protein: CASSPRGTGGNEQYF; CDR3 DNA: TGTGCCAGCTCACCACGCGGGACAGGGGGCAACGAGCAGTACTTC
D gene: -; J gene: TRBJ1-2; V gene: TRBV6-6; CDR3 length: 12; clone size: -; CDR3 protein: CASRLIGDGYTF; CDR3 DNA: TGTGCCAGCAGACTGATCGGGGATGGCTACACCTTC
D gene: TRBD1; J gene: TRBJ1-1; V gene: TRBV7-9; CDR3 length: 14; clone size: -; CDR3 protein: CASSRGQGFTEAFF; CDR3 DNA: TGTGCCAGCAGCCGGGGACAGGGTTTTACTGAAGCTTTCTTT
D gene: -; J gene: TRBJ2-7; V gene: TRBV18; CDR3 length: 13; clone size: -; CDR3 protein: CASSPGQSYEQYF; CDR3 DNA: TGTGCCAGCTCACCGGGACAAAGCTACGAGCAGTACTTC
D gene: TRBD1; J gene: TRBJ2-3; V gene: TRBV10-3; CDR3 length: 13; clone size: -; CDR3 protein: CATTTGAGDTQYF; CDR3 DNA: TGTGCCACCACTACAGGGGCTGGAGATACGCAGTATTTT
D gene: -; J gene: TRBJ2-1; V gene: TRBV3-1/TRBV3-2; CDR3 length: 12; clone size: -; CDR3 protein: CASSPSGDEQFF; CDR3 DNA: TGTGCCAGCAGCCCTTCGGGGGACGAGCAGTTCTTC
D gene: -; J gene: TRBJ1-6; V gene: TRBV13; CDR3 length: 15; clone size: -; CDR3 protein: CASSRRGGAGSPLHF; CDR3 DNA: TGTGCCAGCAGCCGGAGGGGGGGCGCGGGTTCACCCCTCCACTTT
D gene: TRBD1; J gene: TRBJ2-7; V gene: TRBV14; CDR3 length: 15; clone size: few; CDR3 protein: CASSQDSGQGTEQYF; CDR3 DNA: TGTGCCAGCAGCCAAGATTCTGGACAGGGAACCGAGCAGTACTTC
D gene: -; J gene: TRBJ2-3; V gene: TRBV28; CDR3 length: 13; clone size: -; CDR3 protein: CASSLGGTDTQYF; CDR3 DNA: TGTGCCAGCAGTTTAGGAGGCACAGATACGCAGTATTTT
D gene: TRBD1; J gene: TRBJ2-1; V gene: TRBV5-1; CDR3 length: 15; clone size: -; CDR3 protein: CASSSGQGPRGEQFF; CDR3 DNA: TGCGCCAGCAGCAGTGGACAGGGGCCTCGGGGGGAGCAGTTCTTC
D gene: -; J gene: TRBJ2-1; V gene: TRBV3-1/TRBV3-2; CDR3 length: 16; clone size: -; CDR3 protein: CASSTISGSSYNEQFF; CDR3 DNA: TGTGCCAGCAGTACCATTAGTGGGAGCTCCTACAATGAGCAGTTCTTC
D gene: TRBD1; J gene: TRBJ1-4; V gene: TRBV19; CDR3 length: 17; clone size: once; CDR3 protein: CASSIDLWRTGNEKLFF; CDR3 DNA: TGTGCCAGTAGTATAGATTTGTGGCGGACAGGGAATGAAAAACTGTTTTTT
D gene: -; J gene: TRBJ1-5; V gene: TRBV19; CDR3 length: 13; clone size: -; CDR3 protein: CASSSRGTQPQHF; CDR3 DNA: TGTGCCAGTAGCTCAAGGGGAACTCAGCCCCAGCATTTT
D gene: -; J gene: TRBJ1-4; V gene: TRBV7-9; CDR3 length: 11; clone size: few; CDR3 protein: CASSEEEGLFF; CDR3 DNA: TGTGCCAGCAGCGAAGAGGAAGGACTGTTTTTT
D gene: -; J gene: TRBJ2-2; V gene: TRBV6-1; CDR3 length: 13; clone size: -; CDR3 protein: CASSEGVAGELFF; CDR3 DNA: TGTGCCAGCAGTGAGGGCGTAGCCGGGGAGCTGTTTTTT
D gene: TRBD2; J gene: TRBJ2-1; V gene: TRBV7-8; CDR3 length: 13; clone size: -; CDR3 protein: CASSFSWEGEQFF; CDR3 DNA: TGTGCCAGCAGCTTTTCGTGGGAGGGGGAGCAGTTCTTC
D gene: -; J gene: TRBJ2-1; V gene: TRBV27; CDR3 length: 15; clone size: -; CDR3 protein: CASSLRLGAYNEQFF; CDR3 DNA: TGTGCCAGCAGTCTGCGACTGGGTGCGTACAATGAGCAGTTCTTC
D gene: TRBD1; J gene: TRBJ1-1; V gene: TRBV27; CDR3 length: 14; clone size: -; CDR3 protein: CASSPRQGSTEAFF; CDR3 DNA: TGTGCCAGCAGTCCGCGACAGGGGAGCACTGAAGCTTTCTTT
D gene: TRBD1; J gene: TRBJ2-7; V gene: TRBV25-1; CDR3 length: 12; clone size: -; CDR3 protein: CASRGQSYEQYF; CDR3 DNA: TGTGCCAGCCGGGGACAGTCCTACGAGCAGTACTTC
D gene: -; J gene: TRBJ1-2; V gene: TRBV6-5; CDR3 length: 16; clone size: -; CDR3 protein: CASSYSIQGTNYGYTF; CDR3 DNA: TGTGCCAGCAGTTACTCGATCCAGGGAACTAACTATGGCTACACCTTC
D gene: TRBD1; J gene: TRBJ1-2; V gene: TRBV30; CDR3 length: 15; clone size: -; CDR3 protein: CAWSGQDRPGRVLTF; CDR3 DNA: TGTGCCTGGAGTGGTCAGGACAGGCCTGGTCGGGTTCTCACCTTC
D gene: TRBD2; J gene: TRBJ2-1; V gene: TRBV5-6; CDR3 length: 15; clone size: -; CDR3 protein: CASSSLAASYNEQFF; CDR3 DNA: TGTGCCAGCAGTTCCCTAGCGGCCTCCTACAATGAGCAGTTCTTC
D gene: -; J gene: TRBJ1-1; V gene: TRBV11-1; CDR3 length: 13; clone size: few; CDR3 protein: CASSRQGVTEAFF; CDR3 DNA: TGTGCCAGCAGCCGTCAGGGTGTGACTGAAGCTTTCTTT
D gene: TRBD2; J gene: TRBJ2-3; V gene: TRBV12-5; CDR3 length: 15; clone size: once; CDR3 protein: CASGPGLAGTDTQYF; CDR3 DNA: TGTGCTAGTGGACCTGGACTAGCGGGGACAGATACGCAGTATTTT
D gene: -; J gene: TRBJ2-1; V gene: TRBV6-6; CDR3 length: 16; clone size: -; CDR3 protein: CASSTPLGLLYNEQFF; CDR3 DNA: TGTGCCAGCAGTACCCCACTGGGACTCCTATACAATGAGCAGTTCTTC
D gene: -; J gene: TRBJ1-1; V gene: TRBV2; CDR3 length: 15; clone size: once; CDR3 protein: CASSEQGMVFREAFF; CDR3 DNA: TGTGCCAGCAGTGAACAGGGTATGGTTTTTCGGGAAGCTTTCTTT
D gene: -; J gene: TRBJ2-2; V gene: TRBV3-1/TRBV3-2; CDR3 length: 13; clone size: -; CDR3 protein: CASSLPGAGELFF; CDR3 DNA: TGTGCCAGCAGCCTACCCGGGGCCGGGGAGCTGTTTTTT
D gene: TRBD2; J gene: TRBJ2-3; V gene: TRBV5-6; CDR3 length: 16; clone size: -; CDR3 protein: CASSLWRGGRTDTQYF; CDR3 DNA: TGTGCCAGCAGCTTGTGGCGGGGGGGACGCACAGATACGCAGTATTTT
D gene: TRBD2; J gene: TRBJ2-5; V gene: TRBV11-3; CDR3 length: 15; clone size: few; CDR3 protein: CASSLGGLAEETQYF; CDR3 DNA: TGTGCCAGCAGCTTAGGCGGACTAGCGGAAGAGACCCAGTACTTC
D gene: TRBD1; J gene: TRBJ1-5; V gene: TRBV18; CDR3 length: 15; clone size: -; CDR3 protein: CASSYDTGGGQPQHF; CDR3 DNA: TGTGCCAGCTCATACGACACAGGGGGTGGTCAGCCCCAGCATTTT
D gene: -; J gene: TRBJ1-5; V gene: TRBV7-2; CDR3 length: 16; clone size: -; CDR3 protein: CASSLQGLPSNQPQHF; CDR3 DNA: TGTGCCAGCAGCTTACAGGGGCTTCCTAGCAATCAGCCCCAGCATTTT
D gene: -; J gene: TRBJ1-4; V gene: TRBV4-2; CDR3 length: 16; clone size: -; CDR3 protein: CASSQASSQQGPMLFF; CDR3 DNA: TGTGCCAGCAGCCAAGCCTCCTCGCAACAGGGCCCAATGCTGTTTTTT
D gene: TRBD1; J gene: TRBJ1-5; V gene: TRBV7-9; CDR3 length: 16; clone size: -; CDR3 protein: CASSQGTGDSNQPQHF; CDR3 DNA: TGTGCCAGCAGCCAAGGGACAGGTGATAGCAATCAGCCCCAGCATTTT
D gene: TRBD2; J gene: TRBJ2-7; V gene: TRBV2; CDR3 length: 15; clone size: few; CDR3 protein: CASSGATTSLDEQYF; CDR3 DNA: TGTGCCAGCAGTGGGGCCACGACTAGCTTGGATGAGCAGTACTTC
D gene: TRBD2; J gene: TRBJ2-1; V gene: TRBV5-1; CDR3 length: 15; clone size: -; CDR3 protein: CASSTTSGRGNEQFF; CDR3 DNA: TGCGCCAGCTCTACAACTAGCGGCCGGGGCAATGAGCAGTTCTTC
D gene: TRBD1; J gene: TRBJ2-1; V gene: TRBV4-2; CDR3 length: 16; clone size: once; CDR3 protein: CASSQEDRGSYNEQFF; CDR3 DNA: TGTGCCAGCAGCCAAGAAGACAGGGGATCCTACAATGAGCAGTTCTTC
D gene: TRBD2; J gene: TRBJ2-7; V gene: TRBV5-1; CDR3 length: 16; clone size: -; CDR3 protein: CASSFSSGGRAYEQYF; CDR3 DNA: TGCGCCAGCAGCTTTTCCAGCGGGGGAAGGGCCTACGAGCAGTACTTC
D gene: -; J gene: TRBJ1-5; V gene: TRBV6-6; CDR3 length: 14; clone size: -; CDR3 protein: CASRWAEGNQPQHF; CDR3 DNA: TGTGCCAGCCGTTGGGCGGAGGGAAATCAGCCCCAGCATTTT
D gene: -; J gene: TRBJ1-2; V gene: TRBV19; CDR3 length: 15; clone size: -; CDR3 protein: CASSPLRGLNYGYTF; CDR3 DNA: TGTGCCAGTAGTCCCCTTCGAGGGCTTAACTATGGCTACACCTTC
D gene: -; J gene: TRBJ1-4; V gene: TRBV20-1; CDR3 length: 14; clone size: many; CDR3 protein: CSASWPSGNEKLFF; CDR3 DNA: TGCAGTGCTAGTTGGCCCTCGGGTAATGAAAAACTGTTTTTT
D gene: TRBD2; J gene: TRBJ2-2; V gene: TRBV10-3; CDR3 length: 15; clone size: -; CDR3 protein: CAISEPTSTTGELFF; CDR3 DNA: TGTGCCATCAGTGAGCCGACTAGCACCACCGGGGAGCTGTTTTTT
D gene: TRBD2; J gene: TRBJ2-7; V gene: TRBV9; CDR3 length: 13; clone size: -; CDR3 protein: CASSVGGGDEQYF; CDR3 DNA: TGTGCCAGCAGCGTAGGTGGGGGGGACGAGCAGTACTTC